The 28 T cell receptor beta chains below all came from one sample that was sequenced in a study of blood T cell repertoires in COVID-19. The assay was immunoSEQ multiplex PCR, and TCRdb's table has in-frame clones only and misses some. The sample includes roughly 330,000 clones, about 87% of them seen just once. Sequences were obtained from PBMCs or T cells enriched from blood (not recorded which). The receptors were sampled from a woman aged 25-40 years who had recovered from COVID-19.

This clone showed up just once. DNA for the CDR3: TGTGCCAGCAGTCCTGCGGGGGAAGTAGGCGGCTACACCTTC. This codes for CASSPAGEVGGYTF. J is TRBJ1-2 and V is TRBV28, with D possibly being TRBD1 (5 bases). V was clipped by 5 bases and J by 8 bases, with 18 bases between them. This CDR3 is built from 14 residues. Germline values: CDR1 MDHEN, CDR2 SYDVKM.

The rearrangement uses TRBV6-2 or TRBV6-3 and TRBJ1-1; tentatively, D is TRBD1 (5 bases). Trimming removed 4 bases from V and 1 base from J, with 13 bases in between. Germline V lookup: CDR1 MNHEY, CDR2 SVGEGT. The CDR3 loop spans 15 amino acids. The CDR3 spells CASSSRDFPNTEAFF. The CDR3 DNA reads as TGTGCCAGCAGTTCCCGGGACTTCCCGAACACTGAAGCTTTCTTT.

This clone was found a few times. The chain couples TRBV5-1 to TRBJ1-1, with D maybe TRBD1 (6 bases). The V gene's germline CDR1 is SGHRS and CDR2 YFSETQ. This CDR3 has 17 residues. V lost 3 bases, J lost 3 bases, and 21 bases lay in between. Here the CDR3 reads CASSSRTTGRGDTEAFF. The CDR3 coding sequence is TGCGCCAGCAGCTCGCGAACTACAGGGAGAGGGGACACTGAAGCTTTCTTT.

The J gene is TRBJ1-1, the V gene TRBV27, with D maybe TRBD1 (6 bases). This CDR3 is built from 14 residues. V lost 4 bases and J lost 1, with 10 bases in between. CDR1 and CDR2 from the germline V gene are MNHEY and SMNVEV (reference sequence). Written as DNA, the CDR3 is TGTGCCAGCAGTTCCTTGGGACAGAACACTGAAGCTTTCTTT. It codes for CASSSLGQNTEAFF.

This sequence joins TRBV11-2 and TRBJ2-2, with TRBD2 matching over 7 bases. V trimming: 0 bases; J trimming: 3 bases; junction bases outside the gene matches: 10. The CDR3 runs 18 residues. Germline V gene sequence: CDR1 SGHAT, CDR2 FQNNGV. CDR3 DNA: TGTGCCAGCAGCTTAGATAGACTCGGGGGGAGCTACACCGGGGAGCTGTTTTTT. Translation gives CASSLDRLGGSYTGELFF.

The rearrangement uses TRBV5-1 and TRBJ1-4; 7 bases match TRBD1. CDR3 length equals 13 residues. Germline V gene lookup returns CDR1 SGHRS and CDR2 YFSETQ. J was trimmed by 11 bases and V by 4 bases; bases with no gene match: 8. The CDR3 loop reads CASSSGQEEKLFF. In nucleotides, the CDR3 is TGCGCCAGCAGCAGCGGACAGGAGGAGAAACTGTTTTTT.

The genes are TRBV18 and TRBJ2-7, with no clear D. V lost 3 bases and J 3 bases, leaving 9 bases between the germline ends. From germline, CDR1 is KGHSH and CDR2 LQKENI. The CDR3 sequence is 13 residues long. CDR3 in DNA: TGTGCCAGCTCACCCCGGTCGGGCTACGAGCAGTACTTC. It encodes CASSPRSGYEQYF.

The genes are TRBV3-1 (or the pseudogene TRBV3-2) and TRBJ2-5; a possible D gene is TRBD2 (5 bases). Trimming cost V 0 bases and J 4 bases, with 12 bases left between them. This CDR3 is built from 15 residues. Germline V gene data show CDR1 as LGHDT and CDR2 as YNNKEL (reference sequence). The CDR3 sequence: CASSQDSWRRETQYF. CDR3 sequence (DNA): TGTGCCAGCAGCCAAGATAGCTGGAGGCGAGAGACCCAGTACTTC.

In DNA, the CDR3 is TGTGCCAGCAGCGTAGGTGGGACAGGGGCTGAAAAACTGTTTTTT. It codes for CASSVGGTGAEKLFF. The rearrangement links TRBV9 to TRBJ1-4; 10 positions match TRBD1. Trimming at V came to 0 bases and at J to 7 bases, leaving 3 bases not matched to a gene. Germline-derived CDR1 and CDR2 are SGDLS and YYNGEE. This CDR3 has 15 amino acids.

V gene TRBV9 combines with J gene TRBJ1-5; D is possibly TRBD1 (5 bases). In germline, CDR1 is SGDLS, CDR2 YYNGEE. The CDR3 extends over 14 amino acids. V lost 0 bases and J 7 bases, leaving 11 bases between the germline ends. Written as DNA, the CDR3 is TGTGCCAGCAGCGTAGGCAGGGAGGGACAGCCCCAGCATTTT. Protein product: CASSVGREGQPQHF.

The chain carries TRBV6-5 and TRBJ1-4; possibly TRBD1 for D (6 bases). The CDR3 has 14 amino acids. The V end was cut by 5 bases, the J end by 5 bases, with 12 bases between. Germline lookup yields CDR1 MNHEY and CDR2 SVGAGI. CDR3 protein: CASSPDSSNEKLFF. The DNA of the CDR3 is TGTGCCAGCAGTCCGGACAGTTCAAATGAAAAACTGTTTTTT.

The chain recombines TRBV7-3 with TRBJ2-2, with TRBD1 as a possible D gene (6 bases). Per germline, CDR1 SGHTA and CDR2 FQGTGA. The CDR3 length is 16 residues. Trimming pared 3 bases from V and 2 bases from J, leaving 13 bases between. The CDR3: CASSLQPGTNTGELFF. Written as DNA, the CDR3 is TGTGCCAGCAGCTTGCAACCGGGGACAAACACCGGGGAGCTGTTTTTT.

V and J are TRBV10-2 and TRBJ1-2, with 10 bases lining up with TRBD1. The junction had 6 bases not matched to a gene; V was cut back by 3 bases and J by 5 bases. CDR3 length: 15 amino acids. Germline-derived CDR1 and CDR2 are WSHSY and SAAADI. The CDR3 is CASSDWGQGPYGYTF. The CDR3 DNA is TGCGCCAGCAGTGATTGGGGACAGGGGCCATATGGCTACACCTTC.

V and J are TRBV7-3 and TRBJ2-1; 12 bases fit TRBD2. The ends lost 5 bases at V and 5 bases at J; junction bases unmatched: 1. The CDR3 runs to 14 residues. Germline V gives CDR1 SGHTA, CDR2 FQGTGA. CDR3 region: CASSRTSGNNEQFF. The CDR3 nucleotides are TGTGCCAGCAGCCGGACTAGCGGGAACAATGAGCAGTTCTTC.

The chain uses TRBV2 and TRBJ1-6; 8 positions match TRBD1. The CDR3 is 14 amino acids. V shed 6 bases and J 8 bases; nucleotides not matched to a gene: 6. Germline V CDR1 and CDR2: SNHLY, FYNNEI. The CDR3 sequence is CASSVDRGDSPLHF. The CDR3 nucleotides read TGTGCCAGCAGCGTTGACAGGGGAGATTCACCCCTCCACTTT. Based on the CDR3 plus reference TRBV2 and TRBJ1-6, the full variable domain is EPEVTQTPSHQVTQMGQEVILRCVPISNHLYFYWYRQILGQKVEFLVSFYNNEISEKSEIFDDQFSVERPDGSNFTLKIRSTKLEDSAMYFCASSVDRGDSPLHFGNGTRLTVT.

The DNA of the CDR3 is TGTGCCAGTAGTGGTTGGATAGGAGGGACTGAAGCTTTCTTT. Protein sequence: CASSGWIGGTEAFF. J is TRBJ1-1 and V is TRBV19; D gene unclear. The CDR3 consists of 14 residues. V dropped 5 bases and J dropped 5 bases, with 15 bases sitting between them. CDR1 is LNHDA and CDR2 is SQIVND in the germline V gene (reference sequence).

The J gene is TRBJ1-3, the V gene TRBV6-5; 7 bases line up with TRBD1. Germline CDR1 is MNHEY and CDR2 is SVGAGI. V dropped 7 bases and J dropped 7; count of bases not matched to a gene: 10. The CDR3 is 14 residues long. The CDR3 region is CASTPTGLGNTIYF. CDR3 coding DNA: TGTGCCAGCACCCCGACAGGGCTCGGGAACACCATATATTTT.

This clone showed up just once. The chain recombines TRBV18 with TRBJ1-1; a weak D match, TRBD1 (5 bases). Trimming left V 1 base short and J 6 bases short, with 12 bases between. The CDR3 covers 14 residues. The germline V gene encodes CDR1 KGHSH and CDR2 LQKENI. The CDR3 protein is CASSPRGQGAEAFF. The CDR3 DNA sequence: TGTGCCAGCTCACCACGTGGGCAGGGTGCTGAAGCTTTCTTT.

The chain combines TRBV7-9 with TRBJ1-1, with TRBD1 matching over 9 bases. This CDR3 contains 15 residues. Unmatched junction bases numbered 9, after V lost 5 bases and J lost 5 bases. Germline V gene lookup returns CDR1 SEHNR and CDR2 FQNEAQ (reference sequence). CDR3 nucleotides: TGTGCCAGCAGCCCCCTCGGACAGGGGAGGACTGAAGCTTTCTTT. It encodes CASSPLGQGRTEAFF.

V and J are TRBV7-2 and TRBJ2-5; weak D call: TRBD2 (6 bases). CDR1 and CDR2 from the germline V gene are SGHTA and FQGNSA. This CDR3 has 15 residues. V was shortened by 4 bases and J by 2 bases, with 14 bases between the two germline ends. The CDR3 loop reads CASSWAGSRQETQYF. The CDR3 DNA reads as TGTGCCAGCAGCTGGGCCGGGAGTCGGCAAGAGACCCAGTACTTC.

This clone was found many times. J is TRBJ1-2 and V is TRBV15, with 7 bases fitting TRBD1. Germline CDR1 LNHNV, CDR2 YYDKDF (reference sequence). Unmatched junction bases numbered 9, after V lost 1 base and J lost 7 bases. This CDR3 has 15 amino acids. CDR3 in DNA: TGTGCCACCAGCAGAGCAGACAGGGCCAGAGGTGGCTACACCTTC. Translated, it gives CATSRADRARGGYTF. The full variable domain, rest sourced from reference TRBV15 and TRBJ1-2, is DAMVIQNPRYQVTQFGKPVTLSCSQTLNHNVMYWYQQKSSQAPKLLFHYYDKDFNNEADTPDNFQSRRPNTSFCFLDIRSPGLGDTAMYLCATSRADRARGGYTFGSGTRLTVV.

The chain uses TRBV5-1 and TRBJ2-5; TRBD2 matches at 14 bases. The CDR3 sequence is 19 residues long. Per germline, CDR1 SGHRS and CDR2 YFSETQ. The V segment lost 3 bases and the J segment 2 bases; nucleotides outside the gene matches: 12. The CDR3 protein is CASSSSRGLAGAPQETQYF. As DNA, the CDR3 is TGCGCCAGCAGCTCATCTAGGGGACTAGCGGGGGCCCCACAAGAGACCCAGTACTTC.

This clone occurred once. The chain has TRBV27 and TRBJ1-5; D unresolved. V was pared by 6 bases and J by 0 bases, with 12 bases between. This CDR3 is 15 amino acids long. CDR1 and CDR2 (germline): MNHEY, SMNVEV (reference sequence). In DNA form, the CDR3 reads TGTGCCAGCAGCTTGGGCAAATATAGCAATCAGCCCCAGCATTTT. Its protein is CASSLGKYSNQPQHF.

The chain recombines TRBV4-3 with TRBJ2-7; 9 bases are shared with TRBD1. With 4 bases clipped from V and 6 bases from J, the junction kept 10 bases outside the gene matches. The germline V gene encodes CDR1 LGHNA and CDR2 YSLEER. The CDR3 has 15 amino acids. CDR3 protein: CASSPLRMGQGEQYF. Written as DNA, the CDR3 is TGCGCCAGCAGCCCACTGAGAATGGGACAGGGCGAGCAGTACTTC.

This clone was detected only a few times. The V and J genes are TRBV3-1 (or the pseudogene TRBV3-2) and TRBJ2-7; D may be TRBD1 (6 bases). The length of the CDR3 is 13 residues. From germline, CDR1 is LGHDT and CDR2 YNNKEL (reference sequence). V lost 2 bases and J lost 3, with 8 bases in between. The CDR3 DNA sequence: TGTGCCAGCAGCCAAAGGGGGAACTACGAGCAGTACTTC. Its protein is CASSQRGNYEQYF.

The rearrangement joins TRBV7-2 to TRBJ2-7; TRBD2 aligns across 10 bases. The CDR3 length is 15 residues. CDR1 is SGHTA and CDR2 is FQGNSA in the germline V gene. The V segment lost 6 bases and the J segment 0 bases; nucleotides outside the gene matches: 5. CDR3 sequence: CASRTSGPSSYEQYF. Written as DNA, the CDR3 is TGTGCCAGCAGGACTAGCGGGCCTAGCTCCTACGAGCAGTACTTC.

V is TRBV19 and J is TRBJ1-3; D remains unclear. Trimming pared 9 bases from V and 2 bases from J, leaving 8 bases between. The CDR3 runs to 12 residues. Germline lookup yields CDR1 LNHDA and CDR2 SQIVND (reference sequence). CDR3 sequence reads: CARHHPGNTIYF. The CDR3 DNA reads as TGTGCCAGACATCATCCTGGAAACACCATATATTTT. Together with reference TRBV19 and TRBJ1-3, the CDR3 gives the full variable domain: DGGITQSPKYLFRKEGQNVTLSCEQNLNHDAMYWYRQDPGQGLRLIYYSQIVNDFQKGDIAEGYSVSREKKESFPLTVTSAQKNPTAFYLCARHHPGNTIYFGEGSWLTVV.

The chain links TRBV27 to TRBJ1-4, with D possibly being TRBD1 (5 bases). V was cut by 2 bases and J by 11 bases, with 12 bases left in between. The CDR3 loop spans 13 amino acids. Germline loops: CDR1 MNHEY, CDR2 SMNVEV (reference sequence). The CDR3 loop reads CASSLAGTWKLFF. CDR3 DNA sequence: TGTGCCAGCAGTTTAGCAGGGACTTGGAAACTGTTTTTT.